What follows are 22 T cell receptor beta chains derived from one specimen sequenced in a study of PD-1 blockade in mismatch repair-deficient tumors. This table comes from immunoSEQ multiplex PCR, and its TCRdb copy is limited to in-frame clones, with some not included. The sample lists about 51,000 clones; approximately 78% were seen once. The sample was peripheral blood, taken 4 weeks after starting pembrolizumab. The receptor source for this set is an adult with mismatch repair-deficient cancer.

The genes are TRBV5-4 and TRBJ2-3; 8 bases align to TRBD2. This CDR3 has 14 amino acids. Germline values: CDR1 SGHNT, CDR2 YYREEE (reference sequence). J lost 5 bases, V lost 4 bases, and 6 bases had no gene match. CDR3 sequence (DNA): TGTGCCAGCAGCCGGGAGGGCCAGGGAGATACGCAGTATTTT. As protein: CASSREGQGDTQYF.

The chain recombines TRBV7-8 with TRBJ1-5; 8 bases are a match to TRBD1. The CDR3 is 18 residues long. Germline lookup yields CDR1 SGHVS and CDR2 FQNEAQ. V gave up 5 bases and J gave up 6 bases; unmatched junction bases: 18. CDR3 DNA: TGTGCCAGCAGCCTTAAGAATCCCCGGACAGGGATTGTTCAGCCCCAGCATTTT. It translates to CASSLKNPRTGIVQPQHF.

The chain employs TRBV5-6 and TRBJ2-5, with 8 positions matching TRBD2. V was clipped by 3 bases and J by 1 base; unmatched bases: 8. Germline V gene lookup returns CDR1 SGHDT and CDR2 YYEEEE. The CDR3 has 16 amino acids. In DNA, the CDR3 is TGTGCCAGCAGCTCCTTATCCGGGGGGGTCCAAGAGACCCAGTACTTC. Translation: CASSSLSGGVQETQYF.

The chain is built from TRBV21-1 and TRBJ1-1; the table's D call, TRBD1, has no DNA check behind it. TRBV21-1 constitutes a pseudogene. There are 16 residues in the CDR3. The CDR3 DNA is TGTGCCAGCAGTACCCTCCGGGACAGGCTTTACACTGAAGCTTTCTTT. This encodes CASSTLRDRLYTEAFF.

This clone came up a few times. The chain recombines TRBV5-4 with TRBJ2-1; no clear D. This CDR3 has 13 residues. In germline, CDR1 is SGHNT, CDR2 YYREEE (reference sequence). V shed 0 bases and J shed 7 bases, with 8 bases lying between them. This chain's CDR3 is CASSLEHGNEQFF. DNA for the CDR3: TGTGCCAGCAGCTTGGAGCACGGGAATGAGCAGTTCTTC.

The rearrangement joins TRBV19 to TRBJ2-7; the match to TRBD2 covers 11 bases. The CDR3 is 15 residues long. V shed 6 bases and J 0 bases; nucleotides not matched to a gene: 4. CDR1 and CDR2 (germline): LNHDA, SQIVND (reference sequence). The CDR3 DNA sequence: TGTGCCAGTAGGCTAGCGGGAGGCCGCTCCTACGAGCAGTACTTC. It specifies CASRLAGGRSYEQYF.

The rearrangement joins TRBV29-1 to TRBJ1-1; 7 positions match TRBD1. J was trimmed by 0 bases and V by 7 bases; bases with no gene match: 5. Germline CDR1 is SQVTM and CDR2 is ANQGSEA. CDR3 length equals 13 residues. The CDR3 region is CSAGGQMNTEAFF. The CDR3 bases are TGCAGCGCCGGGGGACAGATGAACACTGAAGCTTTCTTT.

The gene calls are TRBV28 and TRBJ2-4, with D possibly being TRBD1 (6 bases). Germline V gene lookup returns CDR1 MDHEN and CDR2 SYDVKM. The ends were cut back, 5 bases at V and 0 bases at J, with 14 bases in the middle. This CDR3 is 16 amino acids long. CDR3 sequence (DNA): TGTGCCAGCAGTGTGGCAGGGGCTTTAGCCAAAAACATTCAGTACTTC. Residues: CASSVAGALAKNIQYF.

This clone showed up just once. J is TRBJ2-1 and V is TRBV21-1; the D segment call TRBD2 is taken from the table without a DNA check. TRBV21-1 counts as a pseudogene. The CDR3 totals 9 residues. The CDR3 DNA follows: TGTGCCCTACGCCTTGAGCAGTTCTTC. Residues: CALRLEQFF.

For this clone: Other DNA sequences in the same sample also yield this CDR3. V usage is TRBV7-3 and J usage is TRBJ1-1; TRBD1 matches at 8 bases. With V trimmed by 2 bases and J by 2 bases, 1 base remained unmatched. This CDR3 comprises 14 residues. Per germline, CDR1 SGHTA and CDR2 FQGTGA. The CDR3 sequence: CASSLSGGNTEAFF. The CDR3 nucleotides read TGTGCCAGCAGCTTATCAGGGGGCAACACTGAAGCTTTCTTT. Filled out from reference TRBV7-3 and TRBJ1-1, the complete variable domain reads GAGVSQTPSNKVTEKGKYVELRCDPISGHTALYWYRQSLGQGPEFLIYFQGTGAADDSGLPNDRFFAVRPEGSVSTLKIQRTERGDSAVYLCASSLSGGNTEAFFGQGTRLTVV.

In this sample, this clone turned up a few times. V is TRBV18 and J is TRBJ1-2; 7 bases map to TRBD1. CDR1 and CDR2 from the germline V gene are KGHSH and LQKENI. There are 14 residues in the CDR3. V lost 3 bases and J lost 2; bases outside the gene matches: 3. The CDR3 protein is CASSPRGINYGYTF. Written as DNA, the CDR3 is TGTGCCAGCTCACCCAGGGGGATAAACTATGGCTACACCTTC.

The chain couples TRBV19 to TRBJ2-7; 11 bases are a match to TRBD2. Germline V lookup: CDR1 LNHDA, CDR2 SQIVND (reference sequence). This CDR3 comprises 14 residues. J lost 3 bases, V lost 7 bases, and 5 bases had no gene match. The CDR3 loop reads CASTSLAGDYEQYF. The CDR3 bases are TGTGCCAGTACCTCACTAGCGGGAGACTACGAGCAGTACTTC.

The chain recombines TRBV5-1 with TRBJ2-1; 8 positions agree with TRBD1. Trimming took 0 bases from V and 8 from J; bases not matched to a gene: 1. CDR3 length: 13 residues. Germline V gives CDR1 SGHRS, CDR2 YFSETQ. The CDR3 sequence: CASSLGTGYEQFF. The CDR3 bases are TGCGCCAGCAGCTTGGGGACAGGGTATGAGCAGTTCTTC.

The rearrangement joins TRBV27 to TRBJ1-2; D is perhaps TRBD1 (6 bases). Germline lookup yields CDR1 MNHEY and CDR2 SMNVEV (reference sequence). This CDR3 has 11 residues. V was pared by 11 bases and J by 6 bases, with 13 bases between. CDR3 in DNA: TGTGCCCCCGAGGGGGAGAATGGCTACACCTTC. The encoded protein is CAPEGENGYTF.

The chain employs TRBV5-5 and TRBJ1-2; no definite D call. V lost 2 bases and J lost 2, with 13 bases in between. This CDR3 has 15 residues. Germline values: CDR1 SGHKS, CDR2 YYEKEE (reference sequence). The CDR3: CASSFGIQQNYGYTF. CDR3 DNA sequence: TGTGCCAGCAGCTTCGGGATACAACAAAACTATGGCTACACCTTC.

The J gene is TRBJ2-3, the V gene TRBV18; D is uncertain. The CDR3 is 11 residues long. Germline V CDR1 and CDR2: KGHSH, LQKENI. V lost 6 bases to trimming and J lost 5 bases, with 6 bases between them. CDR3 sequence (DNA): TGTGCCAGCTCGCTCCGAGATACGCAGTATTTT. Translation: CASSLRDTQYF.

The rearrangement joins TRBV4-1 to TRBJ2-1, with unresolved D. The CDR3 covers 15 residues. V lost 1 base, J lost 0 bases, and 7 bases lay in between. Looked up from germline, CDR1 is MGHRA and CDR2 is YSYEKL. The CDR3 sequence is CASSQGLASYNEQFF. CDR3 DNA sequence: TGCGCCAGCAGCCAAGGTCTCGCCTCCTACAATGAGCAGTTCTTC.

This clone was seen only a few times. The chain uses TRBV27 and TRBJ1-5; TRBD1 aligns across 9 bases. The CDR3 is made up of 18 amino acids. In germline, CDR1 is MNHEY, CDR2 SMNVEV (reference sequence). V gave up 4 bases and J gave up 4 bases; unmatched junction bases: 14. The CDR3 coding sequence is TGTGCCAGCAGTTCCCTCCGGGACAGGGTGTTCGGGAATCAGCCCCAGCATTTT. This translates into CASSSLRDRVFGNQPQHF.

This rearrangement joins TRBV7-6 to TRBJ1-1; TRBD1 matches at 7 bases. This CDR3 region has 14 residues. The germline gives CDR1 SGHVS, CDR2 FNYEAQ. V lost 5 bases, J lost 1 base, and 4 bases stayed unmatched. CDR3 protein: CASSVNRGNTEAFF. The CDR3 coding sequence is TGTGCCAGCAGCGTCAACAGGGGGAACACTGAAGCTTTCTTT.

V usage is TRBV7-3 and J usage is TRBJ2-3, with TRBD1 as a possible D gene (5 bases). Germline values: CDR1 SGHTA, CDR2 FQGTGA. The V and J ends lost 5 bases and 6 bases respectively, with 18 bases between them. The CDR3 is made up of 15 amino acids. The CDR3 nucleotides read TGTGCCAGCAGCGCCTCAGGGCAGTCCATCGATACGCAGTATTTT. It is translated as CASSASGQSIDTQYF.

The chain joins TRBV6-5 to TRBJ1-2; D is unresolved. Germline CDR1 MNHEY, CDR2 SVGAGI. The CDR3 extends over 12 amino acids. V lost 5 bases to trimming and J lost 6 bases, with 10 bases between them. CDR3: CASSPTGNGYTF. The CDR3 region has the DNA TGTGCCAGCAGTCCGACGGGCAATGGCTACACCTTC.

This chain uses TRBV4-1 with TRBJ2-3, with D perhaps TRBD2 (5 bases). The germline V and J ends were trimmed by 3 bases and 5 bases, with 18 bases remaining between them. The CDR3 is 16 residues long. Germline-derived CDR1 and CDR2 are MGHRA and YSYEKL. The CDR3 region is CASSHEDWVRGDTQYF. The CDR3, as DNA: TGCGCCAGCAGCCATGAGGACTGGGTTCGCGGAGATACGCAGTATTTT.